This T cell receptor (beta chain) was captured by sequencing in a study of T cell changes during pregnancy in multiple sclerosis. Generated by immunoSEQ multiplex PCR, the TCRdb table keeps only in-frame clones and is missing some. This sample has about 98,000 clones; around 92% occur once, and the top ten carry approximately 2.4%. About this clone: One junction end disagrees with the germline gene, perhaps due to a read error.

This CDR3 has 15 amino acids. The germline V gene has CDR1 SSHAT and CDR2 FNYEAQ (reference sequence). The source is a female donor in good health, enrolled as a control in a pregnancy study. This sequence joins TRBV7-7 and TRBJ2-1; 14 nucleotides line up with TRBD2. The specimen was peripheral blood, collected after pregnancy. The CDR3 DNA reads as TGTGCTAGCAGCTTTGGACTAGCGGGAGGCAATGAGCAGTTCTTC. Residues: CASSFGLAGGNEQFF.